Given below is one TCR beta chain in context. The sample is drawn from a study of T-cell reconstitution after alpha-beta-depleted transplantation in children. The TCRbeta library was prepared with unique molecular identifiers. TCRdb re-analysed the PCR reads in MiXCR, keeping a single row per CDR3 protein. The table has hundreds of thousands of distinct CDR3 sequences, 8% to 9.5% seen once. This clonotype originated in a human donor who donated a stem cell graft to a child with acute lymphoblastic leukemia. The sample consisted of PBMCs from the stem cell graft donor, taken from the stem cell graft.

In DNA, the CDR3 is TGTGCCAGCAGTGAAGTTACGACCTCGGGACAGCCCCAGCATTTT. Protein: CASSEVTTSGQPQHF. This chain joins TRBV6-1 and TRBJ1-5; D gene ambiguous. V was clipped by 1 base and J by 7 bases, with 14 bases between them. This CDR3 spans 15 amino acids. CDR1 and CDR2 (germline): MNHNS, SASEGT.